The rows below give T cell receptor beta chains drawn from one sample of a study of blood T cells in healthy people across ages. TCRdb passed the 5' RACE reads through MiXCR, listing each CDR3 protein once. The sample holds hundreds of thousands of distinct CDR3 sequences; around 43% are singletons and the top ten take around 21%. Sequenced sample: blood. These receptors were obtained from a man aged 60 to 75 in good health. CDR3s include the opening cysteine and the closing phenylalanine or tryptophan. The D gene is left open where the match is weak. Only some rows state a clone size, as once, few, many or a class for expanded clones.

D gene: TRBD1; V gene: TRBV6-2/TRBV6-3; clone size: -; J gene: TRBJ1-5; CDR3 protein: CASSTRTGHQPQHF; CDR3 DNA: TGTGCCAGCAGCACCAGGACAGGGCATCAGCCCCAGCATTTT
D gene: TRBD2; V gene: TRBV7-8; clone size: -; J gene: TRBJ2-1; CDR3 protein: CASSLEHGGANNEQFF; CDR3 DNA: TGTGCCAGCAGCTTAGAACACGGGGGGGCGAACAATGAGCAGTTCTTC
D gene: TRBD2; V gene: TRBV20-1; clone size: few; J gene: TRBJ2-3; CDR3 protein: CSARMLAGTGDTQYF; CDR3 DNA: TGCAGTGCTAGGATGCTAGCGGGCACCGGGGATACGCAGTATTTT
D gene: -; V gene: TRBV12-3/TRBV12-4; clone size: -; J gene: TRBJ1-2; CDR3 protein: CASSVSGGRGYTF; CDR3 DNA: TGTGCCAGCAGTGTAAGCGGAGGACGGGGCTACACCTTC
D gene: -; V gene: TRBV7-2; clone size: -; J gene: TRBJ2-5; CDR3 protein: CASSSQWGHQETQYF; CDR3 DNA: TGTGCCAGCAGTTCCCAGTGGGGCCATCAAGAGACCCAGTACTTC
D gene: TRBD1; V gene: TRBV2; clone size: few; J gene: TRBJ2-7; CDR3 protein: CASSWDRVSEQYF; CDR3 DNA: TGTGCCAGCAGTTGGGACAGGGTCAGCGAGCAGTACTTC
D gene: -; V gene: TRBV12-3/TRBV12-4; clone size: -; J gene: TRBJ2-7; CDR3 protein: CASSPHRVSYEQYF; CDR3 DNA: TGTGCCAGCAGCCCCCACAGGGTTTCCTACGAGCAGTACTTC
D gene: -; V gene: TRBV15; clone size: many; J gene: TRBJ2-7; CDR3 protein: CATSSSRGLDEQYF; CDR3 DNA: TGTGCCACCAGCAGCTCGAGGGGGTTGGACGAGCAGTACTTC
D gene: TRBD1; V gene: TRBV9; clone size: -; J gene: TRBJ2-2; CDR3 protein: CASSVRTGNGELFF; CDR3 DNA: TGTGCCAGCAGCGTTAGGACAGGAAACGGGGAGCTGTTTTTT
D gene: TRBD2; V gene: TRBV7-9; clone size: -; J gene: TRBJ2-1; CDR3 protein: CASSLGAGVDNEQFF; CDR3 DNA: TGTGCCAGCAGCTTAGGGGCGGGAGTGGACAATGAGCAGTTCTTC
D gene: TRBD2; V gene: TRBV7-2; clone size: few; J gene: TRBJ2-7; CDR3 protein: CASSSTLAGGTYEQYF; CDR3 DNA: TGTGCCAGCAGCTCAACTCTAGCGGGGGGTACCTACGAGCAGTACTTC
D gene: TRBD1; V gene: TRBV6-1; clone size: -; J gene: TRBJ1-2; CDR3 protein: CASSETGADGYTF; CDR3 DNA: TGTGCCAGCAGCGAGACAGGGGCGGATGGCTACACCTTC
D gene: -; V gene: TRBV7-2; clone size: few; J gene: TRBJ2-1; CDR3 protein: CASSPWNNEQFF; CDR3 DNA: TGTGCCAGCAGCCCATGGAACAATGAGCAGTTCTTC